This T cell receptor beta chain appears in the sequencing data of a study of blood T cell repertoires in COVID-19. The data were produced by immunoSEQ multiplex PCR, yet TCRdb's version contains in-frame clones alone and is incomplete. The table includes tens of thousands of clones, 85% to 95% detected once. This clone was observed a handful of times. The trim removed 5 bases at V and 0 bases at J, leaving 11 bases unmatched. CDR1 SGHTA and CDR2 FQGNSA come from the germline V gene. The CDR3 is made up of 19 amino acids. The chain joins TRBV7-2 to TRBJ2-1; 12 nucleotides match TRBD2. The source is a man aged 45-60 years with acute or convalescent COVID-19. Material: peripheral blood. CDR3 in DNA: TGTGCCAGCAGCGCACGGACTAGCGGGGTGATTAGCTCCTACAATGAGCAGTTCTTC. Protein sequence: CASSARTSGVISSYNEQFF.